Below, 3 T cell receptor beta chains from the same sample are listed, as sequenced in a study of T cells in Graves' hyperthyroidism and ophthalmopathy. It was RNA transcripts that yielded the amplified TCR beta CDR3 regions. TCR CDR3 regions were first amplified by RT-PCR with HTBI primers. Each CDR3 protein is one row after TCRdb ran MiXCR on the multiplex PCR reads. Of around 530,000 distinct CDR3 sequences in the sample, 15% to 20% were seen once. The sample was blood. The receptor source for this set is a young woman with Graves' ophthalmopathy.

This clonotype showed up many times. This chain links TRBV5-1 with TRBJ2-2, with D unclear. Germline V gene sequence: CDR1 SGHRS, CDR2 YFSETQ. V lost 3 bases and J lost 0, with 15 bases in between. The CDR3 has 17 residues. The CDR3: CASSSPSSTPNTGELFF. The CDR3 nucleotides are TGCGCCAGCAGCTCACCCTCATCTACTCCGAACACCGGGGAGCTGTTTTTT.

This clonotype was counted a few times. V usage is TRBV3-1 and J usage is TRBJ2-3, with TRBD1 as a possible D gene (6 bases). This CDR3 contains 17 residues. The V end was cut by 4 bases, the J end by 2 bases, with 19 bases between. The V gene's germline CDR1 is LGHDT and CDR2 YNNKEL (reference sequence). The CDR3, as DNA: TGTGCCAGCAGCCCCGCAATCAAGCAGGGGAACACAGATACGCAGTATTTT. It codes for CASSPAIKQGNTDTQYF.

This clonotype has a count of ten or more. The chain employs TRBV3-1 and TRBJ2-1; no clear D. CDR3 length: 13 residues. Deletions cut 2 bases from V and 3 bases from J, with 5 bases between. Germline V gives CDR1 LGHDT, CDR2 YNNKEL (reference sequence). The CDR3 reads CASSQKFYNEQFF. DNA for the CDR3: TGTGCCAGCAGCCAAAAATTCTACAATGAGCAGTTCTTC.